Sequencing of this T cell receptor (beta chain) was carried out in a study of T cells in tuberculosis. The study, taken as a whole, reports: Classification accuracy was around 85% (AUROC approximately 0.9) with the GMM-specific repertoire. Samples were chosen by availability of cryopreserved specimens.

Sample time point: new active TB diagnosis, blood taken before or within 7 days of starting treatment. Active tuberculosis patients were new diagnoses, HIV-seronegative, South African, and aged 18 years or older. This table comes from immunoSEQ multiplex PCR, and its TCRdb copy is limited to in-frame clones, with some not included. The sample gives roughly 34,000 clones, roughly 82% of which show up once; approximately 4.7% is in the top ten. Germline assignment: CDR1 ENHRY and CDR2 SYGVKD. Trimming took 6 bases from V and 8 from J, leaving 10 bases between them. The CDR3 loop spans 12 amino acids. Regarding this clone: What it binds is not known.

The rearrangement joins TRBV10-3 to TRBJ1-4; possibly TRBD1 for D (5 bases). The sequence was collected from an adult with tuberculosis. The sequencing used PBMCs, collected at tuberculosis diagnosis. CDR3 DNA: TGTGCCATCAGCCCAGGGAGGGAAAAACTGTTTTTT. It encodes CAISPGREKLFF.